The source of this T cell receptor (beta chain) is a study of tumor-infiltrating lymphocytes in primary liver carcinoma. Study context: All lesions had stage T1-T3 N0M0 and roughly 4.2 to 10 cm widths. Notes on the study in general: A significantly higher top-250-clone fraction was found in tumors than in blood (p = 0.039). Only about 7.5-24% of top clones occurred in every one of the five tumor regions. Whereas tumor region pairs overlapped more, tumor-adjacent and tumor-blood pairs overlapped less.

Each 20-30 mg portion of unsorted bulk tissue served as the source for co-extraction of RNA and DNA. Total RNA (roughly 540 ng) served as template for TCR beta cDNA synthesis primed by a constant-region primer. Slightly modified ARM-PCR with three nested multiplex PCR rounds yielded TCR beta libraries. TCRdb called the multiplex PCR reads again in MiXCR, with one record for every CDR3 protein. The sample lists some 32,000 distinct CDR3 sequences; 76% were seen once. A note on this clonotype: Its antigen is as yet unknown. A read error may account for a junction end that differs from germline.

The clonotype originates from a man aged 40-50 years with primary liver carcinoma and hepatitis B virus infection. Material for sequencing was liver tumor tissue from sampling region 5. Subset here: tumor region T5, tumor centre.

In DNA, the CDR3 is TGTGCCAGCAGCTTAACAGCAGGGGGCCCTGGGGAGACCCAGCACTTC. This gives the protein CASSLTAGGPGETQHF. The chain uses TRBV11-2 and TRBJ2-5; 8 nucleotides agree with TRBD1. CDR3 length: 16 amino acids. Germline lookup yields CDR1 SGHAT and CDR2 FQNNGV.